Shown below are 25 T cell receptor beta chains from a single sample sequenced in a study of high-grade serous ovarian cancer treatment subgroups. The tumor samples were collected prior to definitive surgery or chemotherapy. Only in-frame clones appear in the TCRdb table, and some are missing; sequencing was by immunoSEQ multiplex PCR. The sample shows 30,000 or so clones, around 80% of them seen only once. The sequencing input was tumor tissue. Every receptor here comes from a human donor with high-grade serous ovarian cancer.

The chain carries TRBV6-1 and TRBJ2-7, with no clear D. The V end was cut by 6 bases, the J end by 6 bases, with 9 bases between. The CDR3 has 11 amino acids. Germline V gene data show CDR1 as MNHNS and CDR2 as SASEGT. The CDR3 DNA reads TGTGCCAGCAGAACGCATGCCGAGCAGTACTTC. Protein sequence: CASRTHAEQYF.

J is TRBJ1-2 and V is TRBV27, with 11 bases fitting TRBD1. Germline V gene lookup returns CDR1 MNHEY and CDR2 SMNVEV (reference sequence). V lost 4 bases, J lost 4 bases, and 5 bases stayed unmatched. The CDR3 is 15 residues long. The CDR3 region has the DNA TGTGCCAGCAGTTCCCGGGACAGGGGGATCTATGGCTACACCTTC. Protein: CASSSRDRGIYGYTF.

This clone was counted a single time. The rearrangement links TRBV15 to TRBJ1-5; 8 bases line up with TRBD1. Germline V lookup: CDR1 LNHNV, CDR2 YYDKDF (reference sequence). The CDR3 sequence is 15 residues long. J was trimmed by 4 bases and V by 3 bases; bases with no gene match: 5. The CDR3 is CATSSDRGGNQPQHF. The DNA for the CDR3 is TGTGCCACCAGCAGTGACAGGGGTGGAAATCAGCCCCAGCATTTT. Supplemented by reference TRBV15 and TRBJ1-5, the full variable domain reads DAMVIQNPRYQVTQFGKPVTLSCSQTLNHNVMYWYQQKSSQAPKLLFHYYDKDFNNEADTPDNFQSRRPNTSFCFLDIRSPGLGDTAMYLCATSSDRGGNQPQHFGDGTRLSIL.

The CDR3 DNA reads TGCAGCGTTGATCGGGCCAGGACGAACACTGAAGCTTTCTTT. Its translation: CSVDRARTNTEAFF. The rearrangement joins TRBV29-1 to TRBJ1-1; D uncertain. This CDR3 comprises 14 residues. V was trimmed by 3 bases and J by 1 base, leaving 12 bases between them. Looked up from germline, CDR1 is SQVTM and CDR2 is ANQGSEA.

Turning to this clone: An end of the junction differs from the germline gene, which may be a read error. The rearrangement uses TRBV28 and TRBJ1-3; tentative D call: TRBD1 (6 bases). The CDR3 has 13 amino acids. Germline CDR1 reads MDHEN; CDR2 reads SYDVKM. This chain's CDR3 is CASTRLTGQSCSF. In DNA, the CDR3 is TGTGCCAGCACCCGCCTTACAGGGCAGAGCTGTAGTTTT.

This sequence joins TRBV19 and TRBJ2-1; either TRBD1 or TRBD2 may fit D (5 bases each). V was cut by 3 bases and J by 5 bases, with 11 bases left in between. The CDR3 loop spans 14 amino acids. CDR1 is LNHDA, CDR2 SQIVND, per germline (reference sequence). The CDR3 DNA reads TGTGCCAGTAGTATTCTGGGGGATCACAATGAGCAGTTCTTC. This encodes CASSILGDHNEQFF. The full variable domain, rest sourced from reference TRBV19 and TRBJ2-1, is DGGITQSPKYLFRKEGQNVTLSCEQNLNHDAMYWYRQDPGQGLRLIYYSQIVNDFQKGDIAEGYSVSREKKESFPLTVTSAQKNPTAFYLCASSILGDHNEQFFGPGTRLTVL.

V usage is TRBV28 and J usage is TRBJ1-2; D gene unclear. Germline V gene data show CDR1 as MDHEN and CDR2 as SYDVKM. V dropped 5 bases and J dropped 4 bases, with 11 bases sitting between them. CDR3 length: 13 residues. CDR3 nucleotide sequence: TGTGCCAGCAGTGAGGCCGAGGGCTATGGCTACACCTTC. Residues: CASSEAEGYGYTF.

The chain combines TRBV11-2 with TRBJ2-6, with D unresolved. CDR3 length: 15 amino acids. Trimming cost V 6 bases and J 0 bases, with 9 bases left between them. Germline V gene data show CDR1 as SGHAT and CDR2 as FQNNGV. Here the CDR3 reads CASRLTSSGANVLTF. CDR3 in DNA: TGTGCCAGCAGACTAACTTCCTCTGGGGCCAACGTCCTGACTTTC.

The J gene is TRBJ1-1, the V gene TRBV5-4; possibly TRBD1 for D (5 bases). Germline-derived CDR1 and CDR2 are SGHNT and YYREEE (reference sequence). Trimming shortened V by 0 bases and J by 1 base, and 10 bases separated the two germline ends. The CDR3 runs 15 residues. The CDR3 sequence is CASSLGSRANTEAFF. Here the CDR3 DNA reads TGTGCCAGCAGCTTGGGATCCAGGGCGAACACTGAAGCTTTCTTT.

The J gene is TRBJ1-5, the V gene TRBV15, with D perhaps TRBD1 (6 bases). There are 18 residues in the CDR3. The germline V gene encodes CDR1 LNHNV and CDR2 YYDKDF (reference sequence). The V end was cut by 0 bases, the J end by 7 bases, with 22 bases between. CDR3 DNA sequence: TGTGCCACCAGCAGAGATAAGGGGGGGGCCATTCCTGGGCAGCCCCAGCATTTT. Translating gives CATSRDKGGAIPGQPQHF.

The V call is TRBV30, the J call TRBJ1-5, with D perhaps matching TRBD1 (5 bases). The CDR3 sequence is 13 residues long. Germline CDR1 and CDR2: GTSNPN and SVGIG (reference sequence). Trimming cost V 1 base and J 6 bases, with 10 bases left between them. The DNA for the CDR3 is TGTGCCTGGAGTGATGGGGACGCTCAGCCCCAGCATTTT. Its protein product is CAWSDGDAQPQHF.

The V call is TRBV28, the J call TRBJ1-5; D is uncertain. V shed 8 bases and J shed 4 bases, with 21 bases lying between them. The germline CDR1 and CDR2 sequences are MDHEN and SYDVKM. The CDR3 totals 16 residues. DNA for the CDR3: TGTGCCAGCGGATTAGACCCCCGACGGAGTAATCAGCCCCAGCATTTT. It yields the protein CASGLDPRRSNQPQHF.

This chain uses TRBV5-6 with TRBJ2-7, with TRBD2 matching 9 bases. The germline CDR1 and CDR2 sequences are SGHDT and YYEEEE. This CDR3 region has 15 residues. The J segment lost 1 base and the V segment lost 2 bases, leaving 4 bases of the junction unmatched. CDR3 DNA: TGTGCCAGCAGCTTCCGACTAGCGGCTTCCTACGAGCAGTACTTC. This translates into CASSFRLAASYEQYF.

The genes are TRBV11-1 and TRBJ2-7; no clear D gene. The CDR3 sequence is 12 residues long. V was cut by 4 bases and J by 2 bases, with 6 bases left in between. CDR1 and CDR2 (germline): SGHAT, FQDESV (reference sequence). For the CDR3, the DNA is TGTGCCAGCAGCTCAGCTGCCTACGAGCAGTACTTC. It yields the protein CASSSAAYEQYF. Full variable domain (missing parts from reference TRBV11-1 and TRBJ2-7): EAEVAQSPRYKITEKSQAVAFWCDPISGHATLYWYRQILGQGPELLVQFQDESVVDDSQLPKDRFSAERLKGVDSTLKIQPAELGDSAMYLCASSSAAYEQYFGPGTRLTVT.

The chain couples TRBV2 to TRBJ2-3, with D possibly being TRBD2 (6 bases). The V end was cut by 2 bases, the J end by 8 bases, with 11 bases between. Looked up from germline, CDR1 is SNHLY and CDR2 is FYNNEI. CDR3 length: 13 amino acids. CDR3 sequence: CASSERTKVTQYF. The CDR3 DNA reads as TGTGCCAGCAGTGAACGGACTAAAGTTACGCAGTATTTT.

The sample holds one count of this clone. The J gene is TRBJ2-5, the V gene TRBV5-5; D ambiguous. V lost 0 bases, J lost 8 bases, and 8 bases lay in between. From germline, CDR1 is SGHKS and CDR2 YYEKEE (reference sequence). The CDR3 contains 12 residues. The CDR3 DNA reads TGTGCCAGCAGCTTGGAATGGGGAACCCAGTACTTC. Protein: CASSLEWGTQYF.

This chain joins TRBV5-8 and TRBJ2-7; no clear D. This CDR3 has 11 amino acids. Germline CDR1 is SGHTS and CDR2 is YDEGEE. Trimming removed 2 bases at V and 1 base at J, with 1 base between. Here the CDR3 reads CASSFSYEQYF. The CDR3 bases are TGTGCCAGCAGCTTTTCCTACGAGCAGTACTTC.

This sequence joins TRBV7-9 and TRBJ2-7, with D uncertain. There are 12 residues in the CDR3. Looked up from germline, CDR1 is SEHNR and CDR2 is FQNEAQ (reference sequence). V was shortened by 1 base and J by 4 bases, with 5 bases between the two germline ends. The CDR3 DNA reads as TGTGCCAGCAGCTTAGATTGGTACGAGCAGTACTTC. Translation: CASSLDWYEQYF.

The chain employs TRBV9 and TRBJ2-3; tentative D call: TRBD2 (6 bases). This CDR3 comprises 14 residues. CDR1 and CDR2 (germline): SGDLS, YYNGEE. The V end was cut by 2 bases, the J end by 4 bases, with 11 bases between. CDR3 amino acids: CASSVGGYADTQYF. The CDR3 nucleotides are TGTGCCAGCAGCGTGGGGGGATACGCAGATACGCAGTATTTT.

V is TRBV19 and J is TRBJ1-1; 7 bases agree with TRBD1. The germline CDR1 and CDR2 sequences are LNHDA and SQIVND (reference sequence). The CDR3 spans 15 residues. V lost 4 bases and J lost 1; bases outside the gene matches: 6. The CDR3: CASSKRTGPNTEAFF. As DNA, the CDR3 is TGTGCCAGTAGTAAAAGGACAGGTCCGAACACTGAAGCTTTCTTT. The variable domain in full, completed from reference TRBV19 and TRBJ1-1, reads DGGITQSPKYLFRKEGQNVTLSCEQNLNHDAMYWYRQDPGQGLRLIYYSQIVNDFQKGDIAEGYSVSREKKESFPLTVTSAQKNPTAFYLCASSKRTGPNTEAFFGQGTRLTVV.

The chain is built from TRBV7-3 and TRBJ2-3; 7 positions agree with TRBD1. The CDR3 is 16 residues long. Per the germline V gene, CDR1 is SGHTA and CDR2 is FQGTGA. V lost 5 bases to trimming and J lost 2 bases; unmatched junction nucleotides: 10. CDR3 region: CASSPTGAPLTDTQYF. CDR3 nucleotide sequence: TGTGCCAGCAGCCCAACAGGGGCCCCCCTCACAGATACGCAGTATTTT.

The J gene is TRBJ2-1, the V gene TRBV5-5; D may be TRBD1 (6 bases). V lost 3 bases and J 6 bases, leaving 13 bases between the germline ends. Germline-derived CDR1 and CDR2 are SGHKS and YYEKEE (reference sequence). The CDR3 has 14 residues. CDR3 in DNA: TGTGCCAGCAGCTCAGGGGACCCGGGCAATGAGCAGTTCTTC. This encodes CASSSGDPGNEQFF.

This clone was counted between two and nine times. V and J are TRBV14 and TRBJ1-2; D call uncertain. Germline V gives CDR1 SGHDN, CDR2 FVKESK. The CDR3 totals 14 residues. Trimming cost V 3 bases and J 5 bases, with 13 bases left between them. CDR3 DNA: TGTGCCAGCAGCCAGGAATCAGGACGGTATGGCTACACCTTC. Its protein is CASSQESGRYGYTF.

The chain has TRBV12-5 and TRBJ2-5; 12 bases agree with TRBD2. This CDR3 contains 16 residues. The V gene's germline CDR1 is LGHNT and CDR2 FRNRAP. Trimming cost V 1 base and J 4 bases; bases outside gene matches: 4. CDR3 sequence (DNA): TGTGCTAGTGGTTTGGGACGACTAGCGGGAGCAGAGACCCAGTACTTC. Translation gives CASGLGRLAGAETQYF.

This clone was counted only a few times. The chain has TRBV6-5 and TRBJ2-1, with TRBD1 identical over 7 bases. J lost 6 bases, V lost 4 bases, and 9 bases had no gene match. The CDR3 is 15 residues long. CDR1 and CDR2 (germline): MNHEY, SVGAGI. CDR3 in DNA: TGTGCCAGCAGTTGGCAGACAGGGAGAAGCAATGAGCAGTTCTTC. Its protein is CASSWQTGRSNEQFF.